These 10 T cell receptor beta chains originate from one sample sequenced in a study of early T cells in non-severe SARS-CoV-2 infection. Using its own MiXCR run on the 5' RACE reads, TCRdb lists one record per CDR3 protein. The sample has tens of thousands of distinct CDR3 sequences, about an eighth seen once. The sequencing sample was made of whole blood. The receptors were gathered from an adult who was a healthcare worker with PCR-confirmed SARS-CoV-2 infection or an uninfected control (not recorded which).

V gene TRBV2 combines with J gene TRBJ2-5; D uncertain. The CDR3 is made up of 12 amino acids. V was cut by 8 bases and J by 1 base, with 8 bases left in between. The germline V gene encodes CDR1 SNHLY and CDR2 FYNNEI. As DNA, the CDR3 is TGTGCCAGCGGCCGGTCCCAAGAGACCCAGTACTTC. It yields the protein CASGRSQETQYF. The full variable domain, completed using reference TRBV2 and TRBJ2-5, is EPEVTQTPSHQVTQMGQEVILRCVPISNHLYFYWYRQILGQKVEFLVSFYNNEISEKSEIFDDQFSVERPDGSNFTLKIRSTKLEDSAMYFCASGRSQETQYFGPGTRLLVL.

This chain links TRBV29-1 with TRBJ2-5, with TRBD2 identical over 8 bases. V gave up 7 bases and J gave up 3 bases; unmatched junction bases: 1. The CDR3 contains 11 residues. The V gene's germline CDR1 is SQVTM and CDR2 ANQGSEA. CDR3 DNA: TGCAGCGGTAGCGGGGAAGAGACCCAGTACTTC. This encodes CSGSGEETQYF.

In its sample, this clonotype was seen many times. V gene TRBV19 combines with J gene TRBJ2-2; 10 bases match TRBD1. Unmatched junction bases numbered 10, after V lost 8 bases and J lost 4 bases. There are 16 residues in the CDR3. Germline CDR1 LNHDA, CDR2 SQIVND (reference sequence). CDR3 sequence (DNA): TGTGCCAGTGGCATTTCCGGGACAGGGGTCACCGGGGAGCTGTTTTTT. Translation gives CASGISGTGVTGELFF.

This clonotype was counted ten times or more. The chain has TRBV7-2 and TRBJ1-6; D gene unclear. The germline V gene encodes CDR1 SGHTA and CDR2 FQGNSA. The CDR3 contains 14 residues. V lost 3 bases and J 2 bases, leaving 5 bases between the germline ends. The chain's CDR3 is CASSLATYNSPLHF. For the CDR3, the DNA is TGTGCCAGCAGCTTGGCCACCTATAATTCACCCCTCCACTTT.

This clonotype was counted between two and nine times. J is TRBJ2-6 and V is TRBV7-9, with 7 bases lining up with TRBD2. With 11 bases clipped from V and 2 bases from J, the junction kept 3 bases outside the gene matches. The CDR3 has 13 residues. Germline CDR1 and CDR2: SEHNR and FQNEAQ (reference sequence). The CDR3 spells CARGRAGANVLTF. CDR3 bases: TGTGCCCGGGGGAGGGCTGGGGCCAACGTCCTGACTTTC.

This clonotype was picked up many times. The V gene is TRBV10-3, the J gene TRBJ1-6; the match to TRBD1 covers 9 bases. The CDR3 has 19 residues. Germline loops: CDR1 ENHRY, CDR2 SYGVKD. V shed 0 bases, J shed 9 bases, and the junction held 15 bases outside the gene matches. The CDR3 sequence: CAISESFEGDRVRTSPLHF. The CDR3 DNA is TGTGCCATCAGTGAGTCCTTTGAGGGGGACAGGGTAAGAACTTCACCCCTCCACTTT.

The chain couples TRBV7-8 to TRBJ2-7; D gene unclear. V was shortened by 1 base and J by 2 bases, with 9 bases between the two germline ends. Germline CDR1 SGHVS, CDR2 FQNEAQ. The CDR3 loop spans 14 amino acids. CDR3 in DNA: TGTGCCAGCAGCTTAGGGCTCAAAGCCTACGAGCAGTACTTC. This translates into CASSLGLKAYEQYF.

This clonotype was observed at least ten times. The chain employs TRBV10-2 and TRBJ2-4, with D possibly TRBD1 on 6 matching bases. V dropped 2 bases and J dropped 3 bases, with 11 bases sitting between them. The CDR3 spans 15 residues. Germline assignment: CDR1 WSHSY and CDR2 SAAADI. The CDR3 here is CASSEEQGYKNIQYF. The CDR3 region has the DNA TGCGCCAGCAGTGAGGAACAGGGATACAAAAACATTCAGTACTTC.

In this sample, this clonotype turned up many times. This chain joins TRBV9 and TRBJ1-6; D perhaps matches TRBD1 (5 bases). Per germline, CDR1 SGDLS and CDR2 YYNGEE. Trimming took 0 bases from V and 9 from J, leaving 13 bases between them. There are 15 residues in the CDR3. The CDR3 DNA sequence: TGTGCCAGCAGCGTAGGGATGGAGAGGGGTTCACCCCTCCACTTT. Its translation: CASSVGMERGSPLHF.

This chain connects TRBV7-2 to TRBJ2-5, with D unclear. Trimming took off 1 base at V and 5 bases at J, with 14 bases between the two ends. Germline loops: CDR1 SGHTA, CDR2 FQGNSA. The CDR3 extends over 15 amino acids. The CDR3 spells CASSLELPRLETQYF. The CDR3 DNA follows: TGTGCCAGCAGCTTAGAACTTCCCCGTCTGGAGACCCAGTACTTC.